This record looks at one TCR beta chain sequence and its context. Antigen specificity is unknown. Germline CDR1 reads SGDLS; CDR2 reads YYNGEE. This CDR3 comprises 11 residues. Deletions cut 0 bases from V and 5 bases from J, with 2 bases between. This specimen comes from a study of shared clonotypes between healthy human individuals. Here immunoSEQ multiplex PCR was the method, and the copy in TCRdb shows in-frame clones only, minus some. Counted here are about a million clones, approximately 75% occurring once; the ten biggest clones make up more than 0.85%. Points from the study as a whole: Non-shared clonotypes had lower generation probabilities than clonotypes shared by all four sorted-subset donors.

The source is a man aged 18 to 29 in good health. Some clones in this sample may be carry-over from other donors' samples. The V and J genes are TRBV9 and TRBJ1-1, with D unresolved. Sequences were obtained from memory CD4+ T cells from PBMCs. Subset denoted: CD45RA-negative fraction. CDR3 DNA sequence: TGTGCCAGCAGCGTAGTAACTGAAGCTTTCTTT. Translated, it gives CASSVVTEAFF.